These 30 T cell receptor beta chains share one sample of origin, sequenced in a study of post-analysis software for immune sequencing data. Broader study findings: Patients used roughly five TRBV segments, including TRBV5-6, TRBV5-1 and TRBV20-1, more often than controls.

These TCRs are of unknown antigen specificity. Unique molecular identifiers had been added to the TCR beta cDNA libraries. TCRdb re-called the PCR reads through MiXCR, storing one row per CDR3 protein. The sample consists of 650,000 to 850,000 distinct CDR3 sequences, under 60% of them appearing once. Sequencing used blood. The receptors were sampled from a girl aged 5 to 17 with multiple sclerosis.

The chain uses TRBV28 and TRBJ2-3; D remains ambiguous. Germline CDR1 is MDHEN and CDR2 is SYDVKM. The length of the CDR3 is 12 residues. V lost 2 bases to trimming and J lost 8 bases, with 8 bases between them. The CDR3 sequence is CASSLEVSTQYF. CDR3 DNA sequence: TGTGCCAGCAGTTTAGAAGTCAGTACGCAGTATTTT. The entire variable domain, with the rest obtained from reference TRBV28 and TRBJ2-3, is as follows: DVKVTQSSRYLVKRTGEKVFLECVQDMDHENMFWYRQDPGLGLRLIYFSYDVKMKEKGDIPEGYSVSREKKERFSLILESASTNQTSMYLCASSLEVSTQYFGPGTRLTVL.

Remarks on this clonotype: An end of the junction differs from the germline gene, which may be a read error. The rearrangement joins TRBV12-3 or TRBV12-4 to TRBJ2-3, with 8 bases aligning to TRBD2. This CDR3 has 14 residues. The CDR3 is CASSLRAGVDAQYF. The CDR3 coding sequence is TGTGCCAGCAGTTTAAGAGCGGGAGTAGATGCGCAGTATTTT.

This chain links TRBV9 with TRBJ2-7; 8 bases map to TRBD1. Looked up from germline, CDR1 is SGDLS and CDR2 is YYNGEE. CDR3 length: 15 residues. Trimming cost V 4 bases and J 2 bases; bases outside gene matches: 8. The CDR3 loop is CASSPRTGPPYEQYF. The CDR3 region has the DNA TGTGCCAGCAGCCCACGGACAGGGCCCCCCTACGAGCAGTACTTC.

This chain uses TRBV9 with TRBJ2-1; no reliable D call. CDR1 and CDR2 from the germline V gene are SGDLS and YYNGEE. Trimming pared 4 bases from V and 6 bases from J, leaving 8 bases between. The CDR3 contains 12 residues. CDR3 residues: CASSKDPNEQFF. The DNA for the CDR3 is TGTGCCAGCAGCAAAGATCCCAATGAGCAGTTCTTC.

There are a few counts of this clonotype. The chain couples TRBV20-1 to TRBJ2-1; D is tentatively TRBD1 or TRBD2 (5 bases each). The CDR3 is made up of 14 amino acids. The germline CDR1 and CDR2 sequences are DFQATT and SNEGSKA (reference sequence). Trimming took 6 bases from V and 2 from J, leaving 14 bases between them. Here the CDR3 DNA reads TGCAGTGCAGGGGAAGGGAGCCCCTACAATGAGCAGTTCTTC. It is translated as CSAGEGSPYNEQFF.

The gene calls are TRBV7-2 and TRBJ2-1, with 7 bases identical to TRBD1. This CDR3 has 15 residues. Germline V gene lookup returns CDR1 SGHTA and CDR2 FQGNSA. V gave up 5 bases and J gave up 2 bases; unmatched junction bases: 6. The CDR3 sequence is CASSTPGQTYNEQFF. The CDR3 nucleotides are TGTGCCAGCAGCACACCGGGACAGACCTACAATGAGCAGTTCTTC.

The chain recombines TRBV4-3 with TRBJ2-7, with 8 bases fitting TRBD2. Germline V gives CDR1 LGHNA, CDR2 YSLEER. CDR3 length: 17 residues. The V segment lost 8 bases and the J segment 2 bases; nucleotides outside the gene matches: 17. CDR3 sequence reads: CASCSESSGSSTYEQYF. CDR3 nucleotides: TGCGCCAGCTGCTCCGAAAGCAGCGGGAGCTCGACCTACGAGCAGTACTTC.

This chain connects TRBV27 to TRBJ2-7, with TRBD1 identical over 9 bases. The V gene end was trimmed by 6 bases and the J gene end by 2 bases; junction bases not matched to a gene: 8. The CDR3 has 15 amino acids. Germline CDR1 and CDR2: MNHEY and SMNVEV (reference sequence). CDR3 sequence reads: CASSLDRGSTYEQYF. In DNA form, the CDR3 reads TGTGCCAGCAGCCTGGACAGGGGCTCTACCTACGAGCAGTACTTC.

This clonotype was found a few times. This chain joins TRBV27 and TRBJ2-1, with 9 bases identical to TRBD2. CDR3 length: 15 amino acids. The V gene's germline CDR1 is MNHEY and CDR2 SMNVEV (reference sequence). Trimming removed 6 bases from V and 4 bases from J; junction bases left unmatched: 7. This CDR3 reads CASRIAGVGYNEQFF. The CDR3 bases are TGTGCCAGCAGAATAGCGGGAGTAGGGTACAATGAGCAGTTCTTC.

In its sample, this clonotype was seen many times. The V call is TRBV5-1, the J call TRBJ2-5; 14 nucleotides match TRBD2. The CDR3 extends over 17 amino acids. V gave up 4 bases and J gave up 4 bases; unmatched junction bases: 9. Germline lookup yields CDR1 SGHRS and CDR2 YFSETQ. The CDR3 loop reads CASSQQGLAGVAETQYF. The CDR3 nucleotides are TGCGCCAGCAGCCAACAGGGACTAGCGGGAGTCGCAGAGACCCAGTACTTC.

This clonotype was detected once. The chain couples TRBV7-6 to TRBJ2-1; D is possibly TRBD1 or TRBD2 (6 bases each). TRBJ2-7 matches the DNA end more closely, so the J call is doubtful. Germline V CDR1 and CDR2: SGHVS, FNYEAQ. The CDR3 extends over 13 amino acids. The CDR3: CASSAVGGCEQYF. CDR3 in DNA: TGTGCCAGCAGCGCGGTGGGGGGCTGCGAGCAGTACTTC.

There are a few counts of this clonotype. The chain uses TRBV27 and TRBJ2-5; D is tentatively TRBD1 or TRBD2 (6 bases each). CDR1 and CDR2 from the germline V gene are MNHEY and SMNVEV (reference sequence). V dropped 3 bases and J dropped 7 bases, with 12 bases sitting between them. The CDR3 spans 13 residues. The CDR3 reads CASSFTGARTQYF. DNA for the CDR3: TGTGCCAGCAGTTTTACGGGGGCTAGGACCCAGTACTTC.

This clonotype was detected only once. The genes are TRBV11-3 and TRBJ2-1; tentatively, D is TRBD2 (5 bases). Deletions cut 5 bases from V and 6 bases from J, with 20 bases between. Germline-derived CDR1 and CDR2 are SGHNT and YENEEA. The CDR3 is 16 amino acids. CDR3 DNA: TGTGCCAGCAGCAGTAATAGGAGGAAATTGGGCAATGAGCAGTTCTTC. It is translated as CASSSNRRKLGNEQFF.

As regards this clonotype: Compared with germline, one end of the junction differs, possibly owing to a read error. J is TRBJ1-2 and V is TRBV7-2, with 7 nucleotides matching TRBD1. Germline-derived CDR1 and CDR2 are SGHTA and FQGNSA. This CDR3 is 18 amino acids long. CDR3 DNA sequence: TGTGCCAGCAGCTTCCCTCCCGGGACAGCCAACCTTAACTATGACTACACCTTC. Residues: CASSFPPGTANLNYDYTF. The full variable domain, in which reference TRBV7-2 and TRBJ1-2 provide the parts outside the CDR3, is GAGVSQSPSNKVTEKGKDVELRCDPISGHTALYWYRQSLGQGLEFLIYFQGNSAPDKSGLPSDRFSAERTGGSVSTLTIQRTQQEDSAVYLCASSFPPGTANLNYDYTFGSGTRLTVV.

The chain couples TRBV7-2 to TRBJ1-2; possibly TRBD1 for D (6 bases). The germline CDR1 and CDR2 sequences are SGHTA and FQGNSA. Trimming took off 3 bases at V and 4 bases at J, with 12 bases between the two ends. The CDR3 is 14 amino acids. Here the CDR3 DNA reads TGTGCCAGCAGCTTGCTGACAGGCTTCTATGGCTACACCTTC. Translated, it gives CASSLLTGFYGYTF.

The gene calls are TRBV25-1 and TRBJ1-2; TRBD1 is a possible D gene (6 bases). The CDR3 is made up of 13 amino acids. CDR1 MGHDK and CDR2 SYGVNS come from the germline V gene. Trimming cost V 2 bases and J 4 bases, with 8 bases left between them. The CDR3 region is CASSEPGVYGYTF. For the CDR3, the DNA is TGTGCCAGCAGTGAACCAGGGGTCTATGGCTACACCTTC.

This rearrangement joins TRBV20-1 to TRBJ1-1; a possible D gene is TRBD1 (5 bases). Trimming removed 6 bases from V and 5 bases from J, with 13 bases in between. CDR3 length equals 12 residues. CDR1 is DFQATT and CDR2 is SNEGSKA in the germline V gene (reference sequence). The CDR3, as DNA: TGCAGTGCAGATCCAGGGAGGACTGAAGCTTTCTTT. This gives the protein CSADPGRTEAFF.

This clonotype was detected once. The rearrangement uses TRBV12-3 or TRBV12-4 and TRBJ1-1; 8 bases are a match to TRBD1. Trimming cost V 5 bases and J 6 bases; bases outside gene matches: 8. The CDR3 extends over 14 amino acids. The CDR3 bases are TGTGCCAGCAGTCCGGACAGGGTAAGGGCTGAAGCTTTCTTT. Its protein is CASSPDRVRAEAFF.

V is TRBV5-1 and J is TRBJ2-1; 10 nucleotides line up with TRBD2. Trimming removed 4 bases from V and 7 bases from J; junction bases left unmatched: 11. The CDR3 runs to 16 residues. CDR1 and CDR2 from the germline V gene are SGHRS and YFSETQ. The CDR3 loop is CASSPITSGELNEQFF. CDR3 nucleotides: TGCGCCAGCAGCCCAATAACTAGCGGGGAGCTGAATGAGCAGTTCTTC. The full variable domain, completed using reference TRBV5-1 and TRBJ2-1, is KAGVTQTPRYLIKTRGQQVTLSCSPISGHRSVSWYQQTPGQGLQFLFEYFSETQRNKGNFPGRFSGRQFSNSRSEMNVSTLELGDSALYLCASSPITSGELNEQFFGPGTRLTVL.

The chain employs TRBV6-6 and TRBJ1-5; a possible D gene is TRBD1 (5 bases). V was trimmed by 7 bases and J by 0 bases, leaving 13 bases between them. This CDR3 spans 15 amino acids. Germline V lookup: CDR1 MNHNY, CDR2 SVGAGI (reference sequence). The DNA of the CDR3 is TGTGCCAGCACCAACGAGGGGAATAGCAATCAGCCCCAGCATTTT. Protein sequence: CASTNEGNSNQPQHF.

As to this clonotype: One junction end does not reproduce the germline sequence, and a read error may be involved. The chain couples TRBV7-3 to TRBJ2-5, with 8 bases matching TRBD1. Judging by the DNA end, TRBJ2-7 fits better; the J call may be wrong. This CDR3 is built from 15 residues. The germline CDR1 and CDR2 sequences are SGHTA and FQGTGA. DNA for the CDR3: TGTACCAGCAGCTTGACCGGGACAGGAGGCTACGAGCAGTACTTC. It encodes CTSSLTGTGGYEQYF.

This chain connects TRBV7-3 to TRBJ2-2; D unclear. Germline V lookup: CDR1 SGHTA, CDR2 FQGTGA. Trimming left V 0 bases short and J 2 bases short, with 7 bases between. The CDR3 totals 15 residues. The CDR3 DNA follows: TGTGCCAGCAGCTTAACCGCCCCCAACACCGGGGAGCTGTTTTTT. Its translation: CASSLTAPNTGELFF.

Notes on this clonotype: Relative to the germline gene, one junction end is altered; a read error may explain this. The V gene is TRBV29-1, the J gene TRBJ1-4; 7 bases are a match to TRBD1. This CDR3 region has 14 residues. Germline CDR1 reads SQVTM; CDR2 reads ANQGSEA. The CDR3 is CSVAQGLTSEKLFF. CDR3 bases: TGCAGCGTGGCACAGGGGCTAACTAGTGAAAAACTGTTTTTT.

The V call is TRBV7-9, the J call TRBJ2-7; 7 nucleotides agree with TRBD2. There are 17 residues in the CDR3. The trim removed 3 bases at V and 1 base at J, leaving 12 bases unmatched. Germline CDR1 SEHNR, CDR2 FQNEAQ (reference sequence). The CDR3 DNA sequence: TGTGCCAGCAGCTTTTCGGCGGGAGAGGTAGCGTCCTACGAGCAGTACTTC. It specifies CASSFSAGEVASYEQYF.

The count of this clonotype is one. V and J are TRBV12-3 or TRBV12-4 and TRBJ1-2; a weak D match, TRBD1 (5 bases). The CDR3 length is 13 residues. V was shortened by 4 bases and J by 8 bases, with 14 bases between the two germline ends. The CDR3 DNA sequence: TGTGCCAGCAGTTATAGTCAGGGCTGGGGCTACACCTTC. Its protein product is CASSYSQGWGYTF.

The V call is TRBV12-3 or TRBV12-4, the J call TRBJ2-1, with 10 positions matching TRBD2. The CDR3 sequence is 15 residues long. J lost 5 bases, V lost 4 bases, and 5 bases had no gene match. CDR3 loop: CASSSSGRVHNEQFF. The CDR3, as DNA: TGTGCCAGCAGTTCTAGCGGGAGAGTCCACAATGAGCAGTTCTTC.

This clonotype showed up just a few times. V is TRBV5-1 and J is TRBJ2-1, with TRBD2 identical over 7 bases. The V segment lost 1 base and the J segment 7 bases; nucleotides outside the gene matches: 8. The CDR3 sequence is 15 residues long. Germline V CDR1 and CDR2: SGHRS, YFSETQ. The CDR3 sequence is CASSLSPREGNEQFF. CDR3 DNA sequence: TGCGCCAGCAGCTTGAGTCCGAGGGAGGGAAATGAGCAGTTCTTC.

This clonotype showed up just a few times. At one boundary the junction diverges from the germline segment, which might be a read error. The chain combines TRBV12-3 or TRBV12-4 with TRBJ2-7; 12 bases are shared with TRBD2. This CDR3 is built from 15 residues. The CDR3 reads CAGRRGLAGSYEQYF. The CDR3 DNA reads TGTGCCGGCAGGAGGGGACTAGCGGGCTCCTACGAGCAGTACTTC.

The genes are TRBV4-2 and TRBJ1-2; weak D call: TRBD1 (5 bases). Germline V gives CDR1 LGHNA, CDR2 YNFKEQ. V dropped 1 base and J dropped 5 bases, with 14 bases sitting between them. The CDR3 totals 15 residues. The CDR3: CASSQGGPITYGYTF. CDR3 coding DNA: TGTGCCAGCAGCCAAGGGGGACCGATCACTTATGGCTACACCTTC.

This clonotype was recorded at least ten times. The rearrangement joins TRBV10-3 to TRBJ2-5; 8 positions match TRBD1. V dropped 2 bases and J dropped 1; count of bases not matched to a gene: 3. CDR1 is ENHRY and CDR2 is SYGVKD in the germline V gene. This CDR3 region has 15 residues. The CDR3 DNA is TGTGCCATCAGTGAGCCCGGACAGGGCCAAGAGACCCAGTACTTC. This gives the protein CAISEPGQGQETQYF.